Shown below are 10 T cell receptor beta chains from a single sample sequenced in a study of radiotherapy plus CTLA-4 blockade in lung cancer (dated by TCRdb to 2016 to 2019). The library was built by means of the immunoSEQ multiplex PCR assay. Here the immuneACCESS table is served through TCRdb, limited to in-frame sequences with V and J called. Missing clones are a known gap in these copies; in checked studies unresolved V genes cover under half, and the rest lacks a known reason. The sample has roughly 54,000 clones on record, 79% of them singletons. The ten largest clones represent around 3.2% of the sample. The sample here was peripheral blood, taken from a patient treated with radiotherapy plus ipilimumab. The source of these receptors is a human donor with non-small cell lung cancer who had a partial response to radiotherapy plus ipilimumab.

The sample holds one count of this clone. The chain links TRBV11-2 to TRBJ2-7; 9 bases are shared with TRBD2. The germline V gene encodes CDR1 SGHAT and CDR2 FQNNGV. V shed 1 base, J shed 4 bases, and the junction held 5 bases outside the gene matches. The CDR3 extends over 15 amino acids. CDR3 sequence reads: CASSLAAGGLYEQYF. In DNA form, the CDR3 reads TGTGCCAGCAGCTTAGCAGCGGGGGGACTATACGAGCAGTACTTC. The variable domain in full, completed from reference TRBV11-2 and TRBJ2-7, reads EAGVAQSPRYKIIEKRQSVAFWCNPISGHATLYWYQQILGQGPKLLIQFQNNGVVDDSQLPKDRFSAERLKGVDSTLKIQPAKLEDSAVYLCASSLAAGGLYEQYFGPGTRLTVT.

V is TRBV6-6 and J is TRBJ1-2; 8 bases fit TRBD1. Germline CDR1 and CDR2: MNHNY and SVGAGI (reference sequence). The CDR3 length is 14 residues. The ends lost 8 bases at V and 8 bases at J; junction bases unmatched: 13. Written as DNA, the CDR3 is TGTGCCAGCTCCTTATTGACAGGGGCCCTGGGCTACACCTTC. Protein sequence: CASSLLTGALGYTF.

V usage is TRBV7-8 and J usage is TRBJ1-2; D perhaps matches TRBD1 (6 bases). The CDR3 spans 13 residues. Germline-derived CDR1 and CDR2 are SGHVS and FQNEAQ. V was shortened by 5 bases and J by 2 bases, with 9 bases between the two germline ends. CDR3 bases: TGTGCCAGCAGCGCTACAGGGAACTATGGCTACACCTTC. It specifies CASSATGNYGYTF.

V is TRBV6-6 and J is TRBJ1-6, with no clear D. Trimming removed 5 bases from V and 13 bases from J, with 21 bases in between. Germline loops: CDR1 MNHNY, CDR2 SVGAGI (reference sequence). The CDR3 runs 15 residues. The CDR3 protein is CASSSLPGLAGPLHF. In nucleotides, the CDR3 is TGTGCCAGCAGTAGTCTACCGGGCCTCGCGGGTCCCCTCCACTTT.

This chain links TRBV7-3 with TRBJ2-1, with D possibly matching TRBD2 (5 bases). The V end was cut by 5 bases, the J end by 0 bases, with 11 bases between. CDR1 is SGHTA and CDR2 is FQGTGA in the germline V gene. The CDR3 is 15 amino acids. The CDR3 region has the DNA TGTGCCAGCAGCCTCACTAGGAGCTCCTACAATGAGCAGTTCTTC. Translating it yields CASSLTRSSYNEQFF. The full variable domain, in which reference TRBV7-3 and TRBJ2-1 provide the parts outside the CDR3, is GAGVSQTPSNKVTEKGKYVELRCDPISGHTALYWYRQSLGQGPEFLIYFQGTGAADDSGLPNDRFFAVRPEGSVSTLKIQRTERGDSAVYLCASSLTRSSYNEQFFGPGTRLTVL.

The genes are TRBV30 and TRBJ1-6, with 7 bases that match TRBD1. This CDR3 has 17 amino acids. From germline, CDR1 is GTSNPN and CDR2 SVGIG (reference sequence). Germline trimming cut 0 bases from V and 3 bases from J; bases unmatched to any gene: 8. The DNA for the CDR3 is TGTGCCTGGAGTGTATCCCGGACAGGAAACTATAATTCACCCCTCCACTTT. It codes for CAWSVSRTGNYNSPLHF.

This clone was counted once. This chain connects TRBV4-1 to TRBJ2-1; 10 positions match TRBD2. The germline V gene has CDR1 MGHRA and CDR2 YSYEKL. V was pared by 1 base and J by 4 bases, with 4 bases of the junction left unmatched. This CDR3 is built from 16 residues. This CDR3 reads CASSQGGSGGYNEQFF. The CDR3 DNA is TGCGCCAGCAGCCAAGGGGGTAGCGGGGGGTACAATGAGCAGTTCTTC.

The rearrangement uses TRBV27 and TRBJ1-1; 7 positions agree with TRBD1. CDR3 size: 14 residues. V shed 4 bases and J 2 bases; nucleotides not matched to a gene: 4. The germline gives CDR1 MNHEY, CDR2 SMNVEV (reference sequence). The CDR3 sequence: CASSSWTGNTEAFF. The CDR3 bases are TGTGCCAGCAGTTCATGGACAGGTAACACTGAAGCTTTCTTT.

The gene calls are TRBV27 and TRBJ1-5; D remains ambiguous. Germline CDR1 and CDR2: MNHEY and SMNVEV (reference sequence). This CDR3 is 15 amino acids long. With 6 bases removed from V and 3 bases from J, the gap between germline ends came to 15 bases. CDR3 coding DNA: TGTGCCAGCAGCCTCCGGGGAGGGCTCAATCAGCCCCAGCATTTT. Translation gives CASSLRGGLNQPQHF.

The chain is built from TRBV18 and TRBJ1-6; D is perhaps TRBD1 (5 bases). Trimming left V 0 bases short and J 9 bases short, with 18 bases between. The V gene's germline CDR1 is KGHSH and CDR2 LQKENI. This CDR3 region has 17 residues. CDR3 coding DNA: TGTGCCAGCTCACCACCGTCCTCAGGGTTTCTTAGTTCACCCCTCCACTTT. Translated: CASSPPSSGFLSSPLHF.